This T cell receptor beta chain appears in the sequencing data of a study of OX40 agonist ivuxolimab in advanced cancers. Generated by immunoSEQ multiplex PCR, the TCRdb table keeps only in-frame clones and is missing some. The sample shows about 20,000 clones, 86% of them seen only once. Between the trimmed V and J ends, which lost 0 bases and 5 bases, there was a span of 5 bases. Per germline, CDR1 SGHDT and CDR2 YYEEEE. This CDR3 spans 13 amino acids. This clone is large. Other DNA sequences in this specimen translate into the identical CDR3. This sample comprised CD4+ or CD8+ T cells sorted from blood, obtained in a trial of the OX40 agonist ivuxolimab. The chain uses TRBV5-6 and TRBJ1-4; no reliable D call. This TCR came from an adult with an advanced solid tumor such as melanoma, head and neck, liver or kidney cancer. In nucleotides, the CDR3 is TGTGCCAGCAGCTTGGTTTTAAATGAAAAACTGTTTTTT. It yields the protein CASSLVLNEKLFF.